What follows are 3 T cell receptor beta chains derived from one specimen sequenced in a study of T cell repertoires in cytomegalovirus infection. Their cognate antigens are unknown. MiXCR, applied by TCRdb to the reads, yields one record per CDR3 protein. The profile shows 100,000 or so distinct CDR3 sequences, 35% to 50% of them singletons. The sequences come from CD8+ T cells from cultured PBMCs, collected from culture after CMV antigen stimulation. These receptors came from a human donor in good health (CMV status not recorded). Some clones in this sample may be carry-over from other donors' samples.

This clonotype was seen a few times. The chain joins TRBV20-1 to TRBJ2-5, with 12 bases that match TRBD2. The length of the CDR3 is 17 residues. With V trimmed by 3 bases and J by 1 base, 9 bases remained unmatched. CDR1 and CDR2 (germline): DFQATT, SNEGSKA (reference sequence). The CDR3 spells CSARPRLAGALQETQYF. CDR3 sequence (DNA): TGCAGTGCTAGGCCCAGACTAGCGGGGGCTCTCCAAGAGACCCAGTACTTC.

V is TRBV14 and J is TRBJ1-1; D unclear. Germline CDR1 is SGHDN and CDR2 is FVKESK. This CDR3 has 14 amino acids. V was clipped by 4 bases and J by 0 bases, with 9 bases between them. The CDR3 here is CASSRPTVNTEAFF. In DNA, the CDR3 is TGTGCCAGCAGCCGGCCTACAGTGAACACTGAAGCTTTCTTT.

This clonotype was picked up a small number of times. This chain links TRBV7-2 with TRBJ2-2, with TRBD1 matching over 10 bases. The ends lost 4 bases at V and 2 bases at J; junction bases unmatched: 1. The germline V gene has CDR1 SGHTA and CDR2 FQGNSA. The CDR3 length is 15 residues. CDR3 region: CASSWTGGNTGELFF. CDR3 in DNA: TGTGCCAGCAGCTGGACAGGGGGTAACACCGGGGAGCTGTTTTTT.